These 25 T cell receptor beta chains share one sample of origin, sequenced in a study of beta chain features in type 1 diabetes. The whole isolated RNA underwent reverse transcription, so sequencing captured expressed TCRB transcripts. Clones were sequenced by immunoSEQ multiplex PCR, and TCRdb holds only the in-frame ones, with some missing. This table has 310,000 or so clones, over 12% appearing once. For these TCRs, the target antigens are not known. Study-wide points: TCRB CDR3s were moderately but significantly shorter in Type 1 diabetes patients in all four CD4+ subsets.

Sequenced input: naive CD4+ T cells from blood. The receptor set was obtained from a man aged 18 to 30 with type 1 diabetes.

This clone has a handful of counts. This rearrangement joins TRBV7-9 to TRBJ2-5; D unclear. Germline CDR1 reads SEHNR; CDR2 reads FQNEAQ (reference sequence). This CDR3 contains 13 residues. V lost 7 bases to trimming and J lost 2 bases, with 11 bases between them. The CDR3 DNA reads as TGTGCCAGCATCTCCGAGAGTCAAGAGACCCAGTACTTC. Protein sequence: CASISESQETQYF. Using reference TRBV7-9 and TRBJ2-5 for the parts outside the CDR3, the full variable domain is DTGVSQNPRHKITKRGQNVTFRCDPISEHNRLYWYRQTLGQGPEFLTYFQNEAQLEKSRLLSDRFSAERPKGSFSTLEIQRTEQGDSAMYLCASISESQETQYFGPGTRLLVL.

This clone was observed a few times. The chain combines TRBV9 with TRBJ2-2; weak D call: TRBD2 (5 bases). Germline assignment: CDR1 SGDLS and CDR2 YYNGEE. This CDR3 spans 13 amino acids. V lost 6 bases and J lost 7, with 13 bases in between. CDR3: CASTVSAYGELFF. CDR3 in DNA: TGTGCCAGCACGGTTAGCGCGTACGGGGAGCTGTTTTTT.

The V and J genes are TRBV5-4 and TRBJ2-3; perhaps TRBD2 as D (5 bases). CDR3 length equals 15 residues. Germline values: CDR1 SGHNT, CDR2 YYREEE (reference sequence). V shed 1 base and J shed 0 bases, with 9 bases lying between them. DNA of the CDR3: TGTGCCAGCAGCTTGTTCCAGCGGAGCACAGATACGCAGTATTTT. This gives the protein CASSLFQRSTDTQYF.

This clone showed up just a few times. The V gene is TRBV5-1, the J gene TRBJ2-1; 7 bases line up with TRBD2. Germline V gives CDR1 SGHRS, CDR2 YFSETQ. J was trimmed by 8 bases and V by 3 bases; bases with no gene match: 8. The CDR3 has 14 residues. CDR3 sequence reads: CASSSSTSLDEQFF. The DNA of the CDR3 is TGCGCCAGCAGCTCTTCGACTAGCTTGGATGAGCAGTTCTTC.

This clone turned up a few times. This chain uses TRBV28 with TRBJ1-5; 10 bases line up with TRBD1. The CDR3 has 15 residues. Germline assignment: CDR1 MDHEN and CDR2 SYDVKM. V was pared by 8 bases and J by 2 bases, with 6 bases of the junction left unmatched. The CDR3 spells CASRDRGLGNQPQHF. Written as DNA, the CDR3 is TGTGCCAGCCGGGACAGGGGTTTGGGCAATCAGCCCCAGCATTTT.

A few counts support this clone. The chain links TRBV11-2 to TRBJ2-7; possible D gene TRBD2, 6 bases. The germline CDR1 and CDR2 sequences are SGHAT and FQNNGV. The CDR3 length is 15 residues. V was shortened by 4 bases and J by 2 bases, with 15 bases between the two germline ends. The DNA for the CDR3 is TGTGCCAGCAGCTCCAAACACGGGGGAGCCTACGAGCAGTACTTC. Translating it yields CASSSKHGGAYEQYF.

This clone was found a few times. This chain connects TRBV7-9 to TRBJ2-7, with D tentatively TRBD1 (5 bases). From germline, CDR1 is SEHNR and CDR2 FQNEAQ (reference sequence). There are 16 residues in the CDR3. Trimming took 0 bases from V and 3 from J, leaving 15 bases between them. The CDR3 reads CASSLALRRGYYEQYF. The CDR3 DNA sequence: TGTGCCAGCAGCTTAGCGTTAAGAAGGGGCTACTACGAGCAGTACTTC.

The rearrangement links TRBV29-1 to TRBJ2-3, with 9 bases aligning to TRBD2. The germline gives CDR1 SQVTM, CDR2 ANQGSEA. J lost 5 bases, V lost 2 bases, and 5 bases had no gene match. The CDR3 covers 14 residues. DNA of the CDR3: TGCAGCGTTGAACCGCGACTAGCGGTAGATACGCAGTATTTT. This translates into CSVEPRLAVDTQYF.

There are a few counts of this clone. The V call is TRBV6-1, the J call TRBJ1-1; D is perhaps TRBD1 (6 bases). Between the trimmed V and J ends, which lost 6 bases and 1 base, there was a span of 15 bases. This CDR3 has 15 amino acids. CDR1 MNHNS and CDR2 SASEGT come from the germline V gene. This CDR3 is CASSNRQVWNTEAFF. CDR3 coding DNA: TGTGCCAGCAGCAACCGACAGGTCTGGAACACTGAAGCTTTCTTT.

This CDR3 is CASSLGGGAYEQYF. For the CDR3, the DNA is TGTGCCAGCAGCTTAGGAGGGGGGGCCTACGAGCAGTACTTC. The V call is TRBV7-2, the J call TRBJ2-7; D may be TRBD2 (7 bases). This CDR3 spans 14 amino acids. CDR1 is SGHTA and CDR2 is FQGNSA in the germline V gene. V gave up 1 base and J gave up 2 bases, with 9 bases separating them. Together with reference TRBV7-2 and TRBJ2-7, the CDR3 gives the full variable domain: GAGVSQSPSNKVTEKGKDVELRCDPISGHTALYWYRQSLGQGLEFLIYFQGNSAPDKSGLPSDRFSAERTGGSVSTLTIQRTQQEDSAVYLCASSLGGGAYEQYFGPGTRLTVT.

This clone was detected only a few times. The CDR3 nucleotides are TGTGCCAGCAGCCTTAGGATCCAGGGGGCTACTAATGAAAAACTGTTTTTT. Its protein product is CASSLRIQGATNEKLFF. The chain combines TRBV11-2 with TRBJ1-4; TRBD1 aligns across 8 bases. The V gene end was trimmed by 5 bases and the J gene end by 2 bases; junction bases not matched to a gene: 10. In germline, CDR1 is SGHAT, CDR2 FQNNGV. The CDR3 spans 17 residues.

The sample holds a few counts of this clone. The genes are TRBV5-1 and TRBJ2-1; 8 bases match TRBD2. This CDR3 is built from 17 residues. Germline V gene sequence: CDR1 SGHRS, CDR2 YFSETQ. The trim removed 7 bases at V and 3 bases at J, leaving 15 bases unmatched. The CDR3 here is CASQTSGASIIYNEQFF. CDR3 in DNA: TGCGCCAGCCAAACTAGCGGAGCCTCAATAATCTACAATGAGCAGTTCTTC. Complete variable domain (other parts from reference TRBV5-1 and TRBJ2-1): KAGVTQTPRYLIKTRGQQVTLSCSPISGHRSVSWYQQTPGQGLQFLFEYFSETQRNKGNFPGRFSGRQFSNSRSEMNVSTLELGDSALYLCASQTSGASIIYNEQFFGPGTRLTVL.

This clone was detected once. The chain recombines TRBV5-6 with TRBJ1-2; possibly TRBD1 for D (5 bases). This CDR3 is built from 13 residues. Trimming pared 6 bases from V and 7 bases from J, leaving 16 bases between. Germline V lookup: CDR1 SGHDT, CDR2 YYEEEE. The CDR3: CASNWGVASGYTF. CDR3 coding DNA: TGTGCCAGCAACTGGGGGGTGGCGAGTGGCTACACCTTC. The complete variable domain, with remaining parts taken from reference TRBV5-6 and TRBJ1-2, reads DAGVTQSPTHLIKTRGQQVTLRCSPKSGHDTVSWYQQALGQGPQFIFQYYEEEERQRGNFPDRFSGHQFPNYSSELNVNALLLGDSALYLCASNWGVASGYTFGSGTRLTVV.

This clone has more than one count but fewer than ten. The chain couples TRBV28 to TRBJ1-2; 10 bases line up with TRBD1. Germline CDR1 and CDR2: MDHEN and SYDVKM. V trimming: 5 bases; J trimming: 5 bases; junction bases outside the gene matches: 2. This CDR3 contains 13 residues. CDR3 DNA sequence: TGTGCCAGCAGTCCGGACAGGGGGTATGGCTACACCTTC. As protein: CASSPDRGYGYTF.

This chain uses TRBV23-1 with TRBJ2-7; D is undetermined. TRBV23-1 counts as an open reading frame of uncertain function. V was pared by 2 bases and J by 2 bases, with 16 bases between. This CDR3 spans 16 amino acids. CDR3 amino acids: CASSQPLKHTAYEQYF. The CDR3, as DNA: TGCGCCAGCAGTCAACCCCTGAAGCACACAGCCTACGAGCAGTACTTC.

This chain joins TRBV7-8 and TRBJ2-3; 7 nucleotides match TRBD2. Germline values: CDR1 SGHVS, CDR2 FQNEAQ. The J segment lost 0 bases and the V segment lost 5 bases, leaving 5 bases of the junction unmatched. The CDR3 contains 15 residues. The CDR3 sequence: CASSVSGVSTDTQYF. Here the CDR3 DNA reads TGTGCCAGCAGCGTAAGCGGGGTGAGCACAGATACGCAGTATTTT.

A few counts support this clone. The chain combines TRBV19 with TRBJ2-2; D is uncertain. Germline CDR1 LNHDA, CDR2 SQIVND (reference sequence). Trimming left V 1 base short and J 6 bases short, with 12 bases between. The CDR3 contains 15 residues. The CDR3 bases are TGTGCCAGTAGTATAGGTGAAAGCTTTTCCGGGGAGCTGTTTTTT. It translates to CASSIGESFSGELFF. The full variable domain, rest sourced from reference TRBV19 and TRBJ2-2, is DGGITQSPKYLFRKEGQNVTLSCEQNLNHDAMYWYRQDPGQGLRLIYYSQIVNDFQKGDIAEGYSVSREKKESFPLTVTSAQKNPTAFYLCASSIGESFSGELFFGEGSRLTVL.

This clone was found a few times. J is TRBJ1-1 and V is TRBV6-1; no clear D. Trimming left V 1 base short and J 1 base short, with 4 bases between. The CDR3 spans 13 residues. Germline CDR1 reads MNHNS; CDR2 reads SASEGT. The DNA for the CDR3 is TGTGCCAGCAGTGAAGGCAGGAACACTGAAGCTTTCTTT. The encoded protein is CASSEGRNTEAFF.

The V call is TRBV30, the J call TRBJ2-7; D is undetermined. V was pared by 5 bases and J by 4 bases, with 12 bases between. From germline, CDR1 is GTSNPN and CDR2 SVGIG (reference sequence). This CDR3 contains 12 residues. Here the CDR3 DNA reads TGTGCCTGGGGAGTCTCTCCATACGAGCAGTACTTC. It specifies CAWGVSPYEQYF.

This chain's CDR3 is CASSLGQGANEKLFF. In DNA form, the CDR3 reads TGTGCCAGCAGCTTAGGACAGGGGGCCAATGAAAAACTGTTTTTT. The genes are TRBV5-4 and TRBJ1-4; 11 bases fit TRBD1. The CDR3 extends over 15 amino acids. V trimming: 2 bases; J trimming: 5 bases; junction bases outside the gene matches: 2. The germline gives CDR1 SGHNT, CDR2 YYREEE (reference sequence).

The rearrangement joins TRBV28 to TRBJ1-1, with D possibly matching TRBD1 (5 bases). The CDR3 sequence is 15 residues long. CDR1 and CDR2 from the germline V gene are MDHEN and SYDVKM. Trimming took 3 bases from V and 2 from J, leaving 13 bases between them. The CDR3, as DNA: TGTGCCAGCAGTTTTCCTGTCCAGGGTAACACTGAAGCTTTCTTT. Translation: CASSFPVQGNTEAFF.

The chain is built from TRBV7-9 and TRBJ1-5, with a possible D match to TRBD1 (6 bases). The ends were cut back, 4 bases at V and 4 bases at J, with 17 bases in the middle. CDR3 length: 16 amino acids. Looked up from germline, CDR1 is SEHNR and CDR2 is FQNEAQ (reference sequence). The CDR3 here is CASSSFRGAANQPQHF. In nucleotides, the CDR3 is TGTGCCAGCAGCTCGTTCCGGGGGGCAGCAAATCAGCCCCAGCATTTT.

This clone was found a few times. The rearrangement links TRBV7-2 to TRBJ2-7, with 8 bases aligning to TRBD2. Germline CDR1 SGHTA, CDR2 FQGNSA. V was pared by 1 base and J by 3 bases, with 5 bases of the junction left unmatched. The CDR3 covers 15 residues. The CDR3 reads CASSLDGGGHYEQYF. CDR3 coding DNA: TGTGCCAGCAGCTTAGATGGCGGGGGGCACTACGAGCAGTACTTC. The full variable domain, in which reference TRBV7-2 and TRBJ2-7 provide the parts outside the CDR3, is GAGVSQSPSNKVTEKGKDVELRCDPISGHTALYWYRQSLGQGLEFLIYFQGNSAPDKSGLPSDRFSAERTGGSVSTLTIQRTQQEDSAVYLCASSLDGGGHYEQYFGPGTRLTVT.

This clone has more than one count but fewer than ten. The chain links TRBV9 to TRBJ2-5; D is perhaps TRBD2 (6 bases). Germline V gene sequence: CDR1 SGDLS, CDR2 YYNGEE. Trimming stripped 0 bases from V and 9 bases from J, with 9 bases between. The CDR3 runs to 12 residues. CDR3 in DNA: TGTGCCAGCAGCGTAGTCGGGGGAGCCCAGTACTTC. It translates to CASSVVGGAQYF. Filled out from reference TRBV9 and TRBJ2-5, the complete variable domain reads DSGVTQTPKHLITATGQRVTLRCSPRSGDLSVYWYQQSLDQGLQFLIQYYNGEERAKGNILERFSAQQFPDLHSELNLSSLELGDSALYFCASSVVGGAQYFGPGTRLLVL.

The chain links TRBV4-2 to TRBJ1-1, with a tentative D call TRBD1 (5 bases). In germline, CDR1 is LGHNA, CDR2 YNFKEQ. Trimming took 5 bases from V and 4 from J, leaving 17 bases between them. CDR3 length: 15 amino acids. The CDR3 reads CASSIQDQGSTEAFF. Written as DNA, the CDR3 is TGTGCCAGCAGCATACAAGATCAGGGAAGCACTGAAGCTTTCTTT.